This T cell receptor beta chain comes out of a study of OX40 agonist ivuxolimab in advanced cancers. The CDR3 is 12 amino acids. V lost 4 bases and J lost 8, with 9 bases in between. TCRdb's table, derived via immunoSEQ multiplex PCR, lists solely in-frame clones and lacks some. The sample has 100,000 to 120,000 clones; more than 70% are singletons. This sequence joins TRBV5-3 and TRBJ2-2; D uncertain. TRBV5-3 is marked as an open reading frame, function uncertain. Sequenced here: CD4+ or CD8+ T cells sorted from blood, sampled in a trial of the OX40 agonist ivuxolimab. This receptor was identified in an adult with an advanced solid tumor such as melanoma, head and neck, liver or kidney cancer. This CDR3 is CARSGEAGELFF. The CDR3 DNA sequence: TGTGCCAGAAGCGGGGAAGCGGGGGAGCTGTTTTTT.